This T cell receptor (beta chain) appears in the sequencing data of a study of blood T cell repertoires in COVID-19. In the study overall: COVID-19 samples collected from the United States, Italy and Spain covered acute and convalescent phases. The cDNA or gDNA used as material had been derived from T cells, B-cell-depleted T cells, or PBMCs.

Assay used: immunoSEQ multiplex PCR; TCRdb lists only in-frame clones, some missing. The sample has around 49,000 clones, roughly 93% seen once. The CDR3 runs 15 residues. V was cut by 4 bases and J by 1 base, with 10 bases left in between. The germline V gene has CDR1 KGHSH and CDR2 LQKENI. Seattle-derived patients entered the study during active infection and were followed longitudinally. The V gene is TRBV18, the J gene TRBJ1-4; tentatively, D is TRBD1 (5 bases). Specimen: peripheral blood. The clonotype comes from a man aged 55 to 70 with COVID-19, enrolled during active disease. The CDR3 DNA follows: TGTGCCAGCTCACAAAACGGGGGAACTAATGAAAAACTGTTTTTT. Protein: CASSQNGGTNEKLFF.